This T cell receptor (beta chain) is from a study of early T cells in non-severe SARS-CoV-2 infection. Study-wide context: It was bulk RNA from unsorted whole blood that was sequenced, and the chains were unpaired. Study-wide findings and caveats: In VDJdb matching, anti-spike CD8 responses were favored while private and CD4 specificities went missing.

This clonotype showed up many times. What it binds is unknown. V dropped 4 bases and J dropped 6; count of bases not matched to a gene: 5. Germline V gene sequence: CDR1 SGHKS, CDR2 YYEKEE (reference sequence). The CDR3 loop spans 14 amino acids. Unique molecular identifiers were added to individual cDNA molecules. Via MiXCR, TCRdb re-called the 5' RACE reads, giving one row per CDR3 protein. The profile shows 25,000 to 30,000 distinct CDR3 sequences, around 5.8% of them singletons. The chain employs TRBV5-5 and TRBJ2-3; 10 positions agree with TRBD2. The TCR was taken from an adult who was a healthcare worker with PCR-confirmed SARS-CoV-2 infection or an uninfected control (not recorded which). The sequencing sample was made of whole blood. The CDR3, as DNA: TGTGCCAGCAGCCCTAGCGGGGGCCCCGATACGCAGTATTTT. Protein product: CASSPSGGPDTQYF.